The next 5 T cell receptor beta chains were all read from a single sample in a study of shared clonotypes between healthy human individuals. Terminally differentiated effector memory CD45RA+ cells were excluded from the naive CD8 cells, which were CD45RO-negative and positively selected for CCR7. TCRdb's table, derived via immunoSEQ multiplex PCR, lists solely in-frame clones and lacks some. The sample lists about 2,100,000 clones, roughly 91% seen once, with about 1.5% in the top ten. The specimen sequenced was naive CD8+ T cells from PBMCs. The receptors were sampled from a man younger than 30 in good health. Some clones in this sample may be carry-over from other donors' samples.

CDR3: CASSLGKGRGPTYEQYF. For the CDR3, the DNA is TGTGCCAGCAGCTTAGGCAAGGGCAGGGGGCCTACCTACGAGCAGTACTTC. The rearrangement uses TRBV7-9 and TRBJ2-7; 8 bases agree with TRBD1. Per germline, CDR1 SEHNR and CDR2 FQNEAQ (reference sequence). The CDR3 runs 17 residues. After removal of 1 base from V and 2 bases from J, the junction contained 10 bases not matched to a gene.

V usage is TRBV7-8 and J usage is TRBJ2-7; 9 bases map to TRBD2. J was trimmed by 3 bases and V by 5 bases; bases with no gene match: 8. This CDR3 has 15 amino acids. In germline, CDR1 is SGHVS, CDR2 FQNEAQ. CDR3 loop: CASSRLAEKHYEQYF. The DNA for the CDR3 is TGTGCCAGCAGCAGACTAGCGGAAAAACACTACGAGCAGTACTTC. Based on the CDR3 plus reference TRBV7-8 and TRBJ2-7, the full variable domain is GAGVSQSPRYKVAKRGQDVALRCDPISGHVSLFWYQQALGQGPEFLTYFQNEAQLDKSGLPSDRFFAERPEGSVSTLKIQRTQQEDSAVYLCASSRLAEKHYEQYFGPGTRLTVT.

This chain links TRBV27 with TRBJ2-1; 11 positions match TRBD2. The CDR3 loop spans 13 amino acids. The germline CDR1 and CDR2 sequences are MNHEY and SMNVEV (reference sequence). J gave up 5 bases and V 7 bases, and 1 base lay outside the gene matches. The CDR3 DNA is TGTGCCAGCATGGGACTAGCGGACAATGAGCAGTTCTTC. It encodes CASMGLADNEQFF.

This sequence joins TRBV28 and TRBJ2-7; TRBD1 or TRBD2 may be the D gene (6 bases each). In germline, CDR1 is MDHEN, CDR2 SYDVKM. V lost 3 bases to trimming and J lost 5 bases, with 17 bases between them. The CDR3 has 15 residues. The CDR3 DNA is TGTGCCAGCAGTTTTGTGGGGGGCTGGGGAGACGAGCAGTACTTC. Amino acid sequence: CASSFVGGWGDEQYF.

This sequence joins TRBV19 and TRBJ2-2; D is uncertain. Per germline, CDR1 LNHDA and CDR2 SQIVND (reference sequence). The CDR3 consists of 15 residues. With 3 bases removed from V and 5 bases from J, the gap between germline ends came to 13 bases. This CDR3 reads CASSISGSSTGELFF. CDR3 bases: TGTGCCAGTAGTATCTCTGGCTCAAGTACCGGGGAGCTGTTTTTT.